These 7 T cell receptor beta chains were sequenced from one sample in a study of tumor-infiltrating lymphocytes in primary liver carcinoma. From about 530 ng total RNA, TCR beta cDNA was generated with a primer in the constant region. Modified slightly, ARM-PCR produced TCR beta libraries over three nested multiplex PCR rounds. It was with TRBV1-TRBV30 forward primers and a C-beta reverse primer that the first two PCR rounds were run, at 10 cycles each. TCRdb itself ran the multiplex PCR reads through MiXCR, one entry per CDR3 protein. Of approximately 110,000 distinct CDR3 sequences detected, 60% to 70% appear once; the ten largest clones hold around 9%. For each extraction, RNA and DNA were obtained together from about 20-30 mg of unsorted bulk tissue. The sample consisted of liver tumor tissue from sampling region 1. This sample's subset: tumor region T1, superior pole. The receptors were sampled from a woman aged 55-69 years with primary liver carcinoma and hepatitis B virus infection.

Details on this clonotype: At one boundary the junction diverges from the germline segment, which might be a read error. This chain uses TRBV11-3 with TRBJ2-5, with 7 nucleotides matching TRBD2. Germline CDR1 is SGHNT and CDR2 is YENEEA. The CDR3 consists of 11 residues. CDR3 sequence: CTSAGRGTQYF. CDR3 sequence (DNA): TGTACCAGTGCTGGGAGGGGGACCCAGTACTTC.

Concerning this clonotype: The CDR3 end shows no conserved phenylalanine or tryptophan, and so a read error is likely. V is TRBV11-2 and J is TRBJ2-1, with 8 bases fitting TRBD2. Looked up from germline, CDR1 is SGHAT and CDR2 is FQNNGV. This CDR3 has 15 residues. In nucleotides, the CDR3 is TGTGCCAGCAGTTTAGAGAGCGGGAGCGTGAGTGAGCAGTTCATC. Translation gives CASSLESGSVSEQFI.

Written as DNA, the CDR3 is TGTGCCAGCAGCCAGGACAGGGGCGGGACTGAAGCTTTCTTT. As protein: CASSQDRGGTEAFF. This chain links TRBV5-5 with TRBJ1-1; 9 bases map to TRBD1. The CDR3 is 14 amino acids. The trim removed 4 bases at V and 5 bases at J, leaving 6 bases unmatched. Per the germline V gene, CDR1 is SGHKS and CDR2 is YYEKEE (reference sequence).

In regard to this clonotype: The conserved final phenylalanine or tryptophan is absent from the CDR3, which likely points to a read error. V usage is TRBV11-1 and J usage is TRBJ1-6; the D gene is possibly TRBD1 (5 bases). This CDR3 comprises 13 residues. Germline values: CDR1 SGHAT, CDR2 FQDESV (reference sequence). DNA of the CDR3: TGTGCGAGCAGCCGACTTGGGGGTTCACCCCTCCACTAT. It yields the protein CASSRLGGSPLHY.

This clonotype has just a few counts. The gene calls are TRBV28 and TRBJ1-6; TRBD1 might be the D (6 bases). V lost 7 bases and J lost 7, with 11 bases in between. Germline CDR1 MDHEN, CDR2 SYDVKM. The CDR3 runs to 13 residues. CDR3 residues: CASKGQVNSPLHF. For the CDR3, the DNA is TGTGCCAGCAAGGGACAAGTGAATTCACCCCTCCACTTT.

Comments on this clonotype: Because it lacks the conserved phenylalanine or tryptophan at the end, this CDR3 is likely a read error. The chain links TRBV6-5 to TRBJ2-7; D might be TRBD2 (5 bases). Germline values: CDR1 MNHEY, CDR2 SVGAGI. The CDR3 is made up of 16 amino acids. The V end was cut by 5 bases, the J end by 0 bases, with 17 bases between. Here the CDR3 DNA reads TGTGCCAGCAGTCGACACAGAGGGAGCCTCTCCTACGAGCAGTACCTC. As protein: CASSRHRGSLSYEQYL.

Notes on this clonotype: This clone may be a read error of a much larger clone one base away. The chain joins TRBV5-1 to TRBJ2-3, with TRBD2 matching over 7 bases. CDR3 length equals 16 residues. CDR1 and CDR2 from the germline V gene are SGHRS and YFSETQ. CDR3 amino acids: CASGLLAGAVPDTQYF. CDR3 coding DNA: TGCGCCAGCGGCTTGTTGGCGGGAGCCGTCCCAGATACGCAGTATTTT.